This T cell receptor beta chain was captured in a study of T cells expressing NK-cell markers. Overall study context: Out of eight donors sequenced, seven tested HCMV-seropositive and the remaining one seronegative. Broader study findings: Researchers report these clonotypes also headed the CD3+CD56-NKG2C+ fraction in several donors.

Comment on this clonotype: Its antigen is unidentified.

Researchers built TCR beta cDNA using 5'RACE template switching with UMIs. TCRdb reprocessed the 5' RACE reads, keeping one entry per CDR3 protein, no DNA. The table lists about 370,000 distinct CDR3 sequences. The origin of this receptor is a woman in her forties or fifties in good health. Sequencing was performed on blood T cells: a sorted CD56 or NKG2C T cell subset, CD4+ or CD8+ T cells, or bulk PBMC T cells (not recorded which).

CDR3 sequence: CASSPEGTGYNEQFF. The genes are TRBV19 and TRBJ2-1; as DNA is missing, the TRBD2 call by TCRdb cannot be tested. The CDR3 loop spans 15 amino acids. Germline V gene data show CDR1 as LNHDA and CDR2 as SQIVND (reference sequence).